The source of this T cell receptor beta chain is a study of blood T cell repertoires in COVID-19. Turning to the study itself: Acute-phase and convalescent COVID-19 samples originated in the United States, Italy and Spain. PBMCs, B-cell-depleted T cells, or T cells were the source of the cDNA or gDNA that made up the material.

Original processing methods: Counts of nucleated cells, estimated from reference gene primer amplification, were obtained. Profiled with immunoSEQ multiplex PCR; TCRdb holds only in-frame clones, not every one. V and J calls and clone size are those listed in that table; D and trimming were worked out from the DNA. The sample holds about 200,000 clones, approximately 90% seen once. The source material was peripheral blood. This TCR came from a woman in her thirties or forties with acute or convalescent COVID-19.

CDR3 nucleotide sequence: TGTGCCAGTAGTATCCGACAGGGGAGGACCACCGGGGAGCTGTTTTTT. It specifies CASSIRQGRTTGELFF. This rearrangement joins TRBV19 to TRBJ2-2; 8 bases fit TRBD1. Per the germline V gene, CDR1 is LNHDA and CDR2 is SQIVND (reference sequence). V shed 3 bases and J 4 bases; nucleotides not matched to a gene: 7. The CDR3 is 16 amino acids.